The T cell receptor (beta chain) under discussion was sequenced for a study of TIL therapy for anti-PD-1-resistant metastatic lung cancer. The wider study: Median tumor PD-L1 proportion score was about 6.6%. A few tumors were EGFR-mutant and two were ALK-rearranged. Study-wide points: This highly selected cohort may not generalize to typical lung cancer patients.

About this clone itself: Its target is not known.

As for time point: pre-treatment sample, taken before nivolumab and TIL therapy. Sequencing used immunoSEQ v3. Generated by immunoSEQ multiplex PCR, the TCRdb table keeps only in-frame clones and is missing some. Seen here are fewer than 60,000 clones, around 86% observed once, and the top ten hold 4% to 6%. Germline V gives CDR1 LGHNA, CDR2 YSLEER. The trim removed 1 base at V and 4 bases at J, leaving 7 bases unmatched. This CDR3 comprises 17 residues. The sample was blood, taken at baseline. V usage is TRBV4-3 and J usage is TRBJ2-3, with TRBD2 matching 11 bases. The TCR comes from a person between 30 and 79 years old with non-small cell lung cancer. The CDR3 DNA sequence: TGCGCCAGCAGCCAAGGGGTTAGCGGGAGGGCCGCAGATACGCAGTATTTT. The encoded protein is CASSQGVSGRAADTQYF.